This paragraph reports one TCR beta chain. Its antigen is still unknown. The read terminates 3 residues before the CDR3 end, so the remaining end is supplied by the germline J gene. Generated by immunoSEQ multiplex PCR, the TCRdb table keeps only in-frame clones and is missing some. The sample has roughly 32,000 clones. The sample is drawn from a study of Tregs in tolerant kidney transplant recipients. Study outcomes and limitations: In tolerant patients, donor-specific Tregs outgrew total Tregs, suggesting antigen-driven expansion.

This CDR3 region has 16 residues. Trimming shortened V by 4 bases and J by 0 bases, and 16 bases separated the two germline ends. Germline CDR1 and CDR2: SGHRS and YFSETQ. Specimen: CD8+ T cells from blood, collected before the transplant. This receptor was identified in a human donor who received a combined kidney and bone marrow transplant. This rearrangement joins TRBV5-1 to TRBJ1-1; tentative D call: TRBD1 (6 bases). The CDR3 protein is CASSRNREVVNTEAFF. The CDR3 DNA, read in part, is TGCGCCAGCAGCCGGAACAGGGAGGTGGTGAACACTGAA.